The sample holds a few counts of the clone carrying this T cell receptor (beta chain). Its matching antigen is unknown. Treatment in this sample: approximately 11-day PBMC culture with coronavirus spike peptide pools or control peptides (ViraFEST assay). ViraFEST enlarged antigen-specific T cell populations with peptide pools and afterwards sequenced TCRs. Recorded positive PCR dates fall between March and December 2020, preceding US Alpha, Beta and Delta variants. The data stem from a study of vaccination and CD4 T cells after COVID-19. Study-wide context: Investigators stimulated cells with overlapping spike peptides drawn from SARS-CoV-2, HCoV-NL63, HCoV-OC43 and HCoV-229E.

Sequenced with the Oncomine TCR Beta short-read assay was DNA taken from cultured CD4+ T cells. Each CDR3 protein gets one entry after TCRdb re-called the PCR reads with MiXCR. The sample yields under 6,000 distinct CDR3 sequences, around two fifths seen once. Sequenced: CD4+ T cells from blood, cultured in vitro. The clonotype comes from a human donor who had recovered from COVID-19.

The CDR3 sequence is CASSPGGQSVTQYF. The DNA of the CDR3 is TGTGCCAGCTCACCTGGGGGACAGAGCGTGACCCAGTACTTC. The chain has TRBV18 and TRBJ2-5; TRBD1 matches 7 bases. From germline, CDR1 is KGHSH and CDR2 LQKENI. V lost 3 bases and J lost 7; bases outside the gene matches: 8. The CDR3 runs 14 residues.